This T cell receptor (beta chain) stems from a study of post-analysis software for immune sequencing data. About the research overall: In terms of disease course, relapsing-remitting, secondary progressive and progressive-relapsing multiple sclerosis were included. Study-wide results and limits: Controls showed lower frequencies than patients for five TRBV segments, and TRBV5-6, TRBV5-1 and TRBV20-1 were among these. Comparison with controls showed significantly lower normalized Chao1 diversity in multiple sclerosis patients.

CDR1 is MNHEY and CDR2 is SMNVEV in the germline V gene (reference sequence). The CDR3 is made up of 14 amino acids. Trimming removed 4 bases at V and 5 bases at J, with 15 bases between. The library was made from cDNA and included unique molecular identifiers. Each sample of roughly 0.9 to 11 million input T cells yielded 500,000 or so cDNA molecules, so each molecule approximated one T cell. TCRdb reanalysed the PCR reads using MiXCR and keeps one entry per CDR3 protein. The data contain roughly 730,000 distinct CDR3 sequences, 30% of them seen just once; the ten biggest clones take up roughly 0.57%. This clonotype was observed a few times. Its antigen is currently unknown.

V gene TRBV27 combines with J gene TRBJ2-7, with D perhaps matching TRBD1 or TRBD2 (6 bases each). The sequence was collected from a girl between 5 and 17 years old with multiple sclerosis. The specimen sequenced was blood. Here the CDR3 DNA reads TGTGCCAGCAGTTCGGGGGCGAGAATCCACGAGCAGTACTTC. Its translation is CASSSGARIHEQYF.